This is a list of T cell receptor beta chains from one sample in a study of shared clonotypes between healthy human individuals. The protocol was immunoSEQ multiplex PCR, while the TCRdb copy is restricted to in-frame clones and leaves out a portion. Found here are 2 million to 2.5 million clones, approximately 95% of them singletons; the top ten hold 0.35% to 0.5%. Material for sequencing was naive CD4+ T cells from PBMCs. The source is a man younger than 35 in good health. Some clones in this sample may be carry-over from other donors' samples. Each CDR3 is given with its conserved first and last residue.

J gene,V gene,CDR3 protein
TRBJ1-2,TRBV29-1,CSVEWKTGAYGYTF
TRBJ2-1,TRBV2,CATVRGLSSYNEQFF
TRBJ2-2,TRBV6-6,CASSTGTPIHTGELFF
TRBJ1-1,TRBV5-1,CASSRGGSGTAGTAFF
TRBJ2-2,TRBV18,CASSPDTGELFF
TRBJ1-2,TRBV9,CASSQGANYGYTF
TRBJ2-1,TRBV10-3,CAISESLASSSYNEQFF
TRBJ2-3,TRBV5-1,CASSLFGGDTDTQYF
TRBJ2-5,TRBV5-1,CASSFGQPQETQYF
TRBJ1-5,TRBV2,CASSEALGAPQPQHF
TRBJ2-7,TRBV28,CASSSPGTLSYEQYF
TRBJ1-4,TRBV30,CAWSPPYAVNEKLFF
TRBJ2-5,TRBV6-1,CASSLQAHQETQYF
TRBJ1-6,TRBV7-3,CASSPRGGDSPLHF
TRBJ2-7,TRBV5-4,CASSLRGGASYEQYF
TRBJ1-2,TRBV7-3,CASSLVRGGVFGYTF
TRBJ2-5,TRBV29-1,CSVRPQETQYF